A selection of T cell receptor beta chains follows, all from one sample in a study of blood T cell repertoires in COVID-19. Produced via immunoSEQ multiplex PCR; TCRdb's table is partial and in-frame only. The sample shows 100,000 to 150,000 clones, roughly 82% of them seen only once. The sequencing input was peripheral blood. Every receptor here comes from a human donor in a cohort sampled during active COVID-19. CDR3s include the opening cysteine and the closing phenylalanine or tryptophan. The D gene is left open where the match is weak. A row's size may be missing; if present it is once, few, many or a size class.

D: TRBD2
length: 16
size: NA
J: TRBJ2-1
V: TRBV3-1/TRBV3-2
DNA: TGTGCCAGCAGCTCCACTAGCGGGGGAGCGGGGAATGAGCAGTTCTTC
CDR3: CASSSTSGGAGNEQFF

D: TRBD1
length: 19
size: NA
J: TRBJ2-1
V: TRBV7-9
DNA: TGTGCCAGCACCTCGCCGGGGACAGGGTACCGGAGCTCCTACAATGAGCAGTTCTTC
CDR3: CASTSPGTGYRSSYNEQFF

D: TRBD2
length: 14
size: NA
J: TRBJ2-3
V: TRBV7-2
DNA: TGTGCCAGCAGCTTAAACAGCGGGAGGGATACGCAGTATTTT
CDR3: CASSLNSGRDTQYF

D: NA
length: 16
size: NA
J: TRBJ2-1
V: TRBV7-6
DNA: TGTGCCAGCAGCTTAGTAGACTACCGCTCCTACAATGAGCAGTTCTTC
CDR3: CASSLVDYRSYNEQFF

D: TRBD2
length: 16
size: NA
J: TRBJ2-1
V: TRBV6-2/TRBV6-3
DNA: TGTGCCAGCAGTTCTTTTTTAGCGGGAGAATGGAATGAGCAGTTCTTC
CDR3: CASSSFLAGEWNEQFF

D: TRBD2
length: 16
size: NA
J: TRBJ2-1
V: TRBV2
DNA: TGTGCCAGCAGCGCTAGCGGGAGGGCCGACTACAATGAGCAGTTCTTC
CDR3: CASSASGRADYNEQFF

D: NA
length: 14
size: NA
J: TRBJ1-1
V: TRBV11-2
DNA: TGTGCCAGCAGCTTTAGAGGGCAGGGGACTGAAGCTTTCTTT
CDR3: CASSFRGQGTEAFF

D: TRBD1
length: 18
size: NA
J: TRBJ2-7
V: TRBV7-9
DNA: TGTGCCAGCAGCTCCCTCCACCTCGATGAGGGGGCGGCATACGAGCAGTACTTC
CDR3: CASSSLHLDEGAAYEQYF

D: NA
length: 14
size: NA
J: TRBJ2-1
V: TRBV7-2
DNA: TGTGCCAGCAGCATCACCAGGGGTAGGAATGAGCAGTTCTTC
CDR3: CASSITRGRNEQFF

D: TRBD2
length: 16
size: NA
J: TRBJ2-7
V: TRBV4-3
DNA: TGCGCCAGCAGCCAAGCCTTATTAGCGGGAGCTCCCGAGCAGTACTTC
CDR3: CASSQALLAGAPEQYF

D: TRBD1
length: 18
size: once
J: TRBJ1-1
V: TRBV6-1
DNA: TGTGCCAGCAGTGAACAAGCGGGGACAGGGCGGGGGAACACTGAAGCTTTCTTT
CDR3: CASSEQAGTGRGNTEAFF

D: TRBD2
length: 18
size: NA
J: TRBJ2-7
V: TRBV7-9
DNA: TGTGCCAGCAGCCCCCCTTTCGAGTCCGGACTAGCGGGCTACGAGCAGTACTTC
CDR3: CASSPPFESGLAGYEQYF

D: NA
length: 17
size: NA
J: TRBJ1-2
V: TRBV4-1
DNA: TGCGCCAGCAGCCAAGAGGGGAGACAGCGGGTTAGGCATGGCTACACCTTC
CDR3: CASSQEGRQRVRHGYTF

D: NA
length: 20
size: NA
J: TRBJ2-1
V: TRBV4-1
DNA: TGCGCCAGCAGCCAGTTCCGCGAGCGCCTAAAAATATTCTCCTACAATGAGCAGTTCTTC
CDR3: CASSQFRERLKIFSYNEQFF

D: NA
length: 14
size: NA
J: TRBJ1-2
V: TRBV6-5
DNA: TGTGCCAGCAGCCAACCAAGCCCCCCCTATGGCTACACCTTC
CDR3: CASSQPSPPYGYTF

D: NA
length: 13
size: NA
J: TRBJ1-5
V: TRBV27
DNA: TGTGCCAGCAGTTCCCTACCCGATCAGCCCCAGCATTTT
CDR3: CASSSLPDQPQHF

D: TRBD1
length: 17
size: NA
J: TRBJ2-7
V: TRBV6-2/TRBV6-3
DNA: TGTGCCAGCAGTTTCCTCCCCGGGACAGGGATATCCTACGAGCAGTACTTC
CDR3: CASSFLPGTGISYEQYF

D: NA
length: 13
size: NA
J: TRBJ2-5
V: TRBV27
DNA: TGTGCCACGGGGGACAGCTCCGAGGAGACCCAGTACTTC
CDR3: CATGDSSEETQYF

D: TRBD2
length: 18
size: NA
J: TRBJ2-3
V: TRBV5-1
DNA: TGCGCCAGCAGCTCAAGACCTTCTAGCGGGATTAGCACAGATACGCAGTATTTT
CDR3: CASSSRPSSGISTDTQYF

D: NA
length: 12
size: NA
J: TRBJ2-3
V: TRBV3-1/TRBV3-2
DNA: TGTGCCAGCAGCTTCTCCACAGATACGCAGTATTTT
CDR3: CASSFSTDTQYF

D: TRBD1
length: 15
size: NA
J: TRBJ2-1
V: TRBV5-4
DNA: TGTGCCAGCAGCCTTGGGGACAGGCTCTACAATGAGCAGTTCTTC
CDR3: CASSLGDRLYNEQFF

D: NA
length: 13
size: NA
J: TRBJ1-2
V: TRBV7-2
DNA: TGTGCCAGCAGCTTAGGCATTAGCTATGGCTACACCTTC
CDR3: CASSLGISYGYTF

D: TRBD1
length: 15
size: NA
J: TRBJ2-5
V: TRBV3-1/TRBV3-2
DNA: TGTGCCAGCAGCCCAACCGGGACAGTGACGTCGGACCAGTACTTC
CDR3: CASSPTGTVTSDQYF

D: NA
length: 15
size: NA
J: TRBJ2-7
V: TRBV18
DNA: TGTGCCAGCTCACCATCGGCAGGGGCTTCCTACGAGCAGTACTTC
CDR3: CASSPSAGASYEQYF

D: NA
length: 14
size: once
J: TRBJ2-7
V: TRBV12-5
DNA: TGTGCTAGTGGTTTGAGAGCAGGGCCGTACGAGCAGTACTTC
CDR3: CASGLRAGPYEQYF

D: TRBD2
length: 15
size: NA
J: TRBJ2-7
V: TRBV6-5
DNA: TGTGCCAGCAGCTCCTCCGGCGGGAGTAGGTACGAGCAGTACTTC
CDR3: CASSSSGGSRYEQYF

D: NA
length: 13
size: NA
J: TRBJ2-5
V: TRBV5-6
DNA: TGTGCCAGCAGTCCCGACAGAGAAGAGACCCAGTACTTC
CDR3: CASSPDREETQYF

D: TRBD1
length: 15
size: NA
J: TRBJ1-4
V: TRBV4-1
DNA: TGCGCCAGCAGCCAAGCGGAGACAGGGGGCGGAAAACTGTTTTTT
CDR3: CASSQAETGGGKLFF

D: NA
length: 15
size: few
J: TRBJ2-7
V: TRBV7-8
DNA: TGTGCCAGCAGCTTAATTGGGGGGAGCTTCTACGAGCAGTACTTC
CDR3: CASSLIGGSFYEQYF

D: NA
length: 13
size: NA
J: TRBJ1-1
V: TRBV18
DNA: TGTGCCAGCTCATCGGAACTCCGGGACACGGCTTTCTTT
CDR3: CASSSELRDTAFF

D: TRBD2
length: 15
size: NA
J: TRBJ2-7
V: TRBV6-5
DNA: TGTGCCAGCACCGGGGGGTCTAGCGGGTCCTACGAGCAGTACTTC
CDR3: CASTGGSSGSYEQYF